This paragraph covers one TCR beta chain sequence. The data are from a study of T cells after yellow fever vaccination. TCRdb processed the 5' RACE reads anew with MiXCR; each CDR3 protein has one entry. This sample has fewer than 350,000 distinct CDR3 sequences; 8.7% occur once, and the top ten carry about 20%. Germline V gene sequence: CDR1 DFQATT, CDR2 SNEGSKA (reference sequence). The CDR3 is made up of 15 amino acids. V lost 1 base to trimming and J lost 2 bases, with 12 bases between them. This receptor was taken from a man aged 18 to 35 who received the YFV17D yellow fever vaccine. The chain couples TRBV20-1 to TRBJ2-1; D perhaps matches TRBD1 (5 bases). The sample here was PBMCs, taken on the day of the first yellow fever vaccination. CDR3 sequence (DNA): TGCAGTGCTAGAGCTGGGGCAGGGACCTACAATGAGCAGTTCTTC. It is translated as CSARAGAGTYNEQFF.